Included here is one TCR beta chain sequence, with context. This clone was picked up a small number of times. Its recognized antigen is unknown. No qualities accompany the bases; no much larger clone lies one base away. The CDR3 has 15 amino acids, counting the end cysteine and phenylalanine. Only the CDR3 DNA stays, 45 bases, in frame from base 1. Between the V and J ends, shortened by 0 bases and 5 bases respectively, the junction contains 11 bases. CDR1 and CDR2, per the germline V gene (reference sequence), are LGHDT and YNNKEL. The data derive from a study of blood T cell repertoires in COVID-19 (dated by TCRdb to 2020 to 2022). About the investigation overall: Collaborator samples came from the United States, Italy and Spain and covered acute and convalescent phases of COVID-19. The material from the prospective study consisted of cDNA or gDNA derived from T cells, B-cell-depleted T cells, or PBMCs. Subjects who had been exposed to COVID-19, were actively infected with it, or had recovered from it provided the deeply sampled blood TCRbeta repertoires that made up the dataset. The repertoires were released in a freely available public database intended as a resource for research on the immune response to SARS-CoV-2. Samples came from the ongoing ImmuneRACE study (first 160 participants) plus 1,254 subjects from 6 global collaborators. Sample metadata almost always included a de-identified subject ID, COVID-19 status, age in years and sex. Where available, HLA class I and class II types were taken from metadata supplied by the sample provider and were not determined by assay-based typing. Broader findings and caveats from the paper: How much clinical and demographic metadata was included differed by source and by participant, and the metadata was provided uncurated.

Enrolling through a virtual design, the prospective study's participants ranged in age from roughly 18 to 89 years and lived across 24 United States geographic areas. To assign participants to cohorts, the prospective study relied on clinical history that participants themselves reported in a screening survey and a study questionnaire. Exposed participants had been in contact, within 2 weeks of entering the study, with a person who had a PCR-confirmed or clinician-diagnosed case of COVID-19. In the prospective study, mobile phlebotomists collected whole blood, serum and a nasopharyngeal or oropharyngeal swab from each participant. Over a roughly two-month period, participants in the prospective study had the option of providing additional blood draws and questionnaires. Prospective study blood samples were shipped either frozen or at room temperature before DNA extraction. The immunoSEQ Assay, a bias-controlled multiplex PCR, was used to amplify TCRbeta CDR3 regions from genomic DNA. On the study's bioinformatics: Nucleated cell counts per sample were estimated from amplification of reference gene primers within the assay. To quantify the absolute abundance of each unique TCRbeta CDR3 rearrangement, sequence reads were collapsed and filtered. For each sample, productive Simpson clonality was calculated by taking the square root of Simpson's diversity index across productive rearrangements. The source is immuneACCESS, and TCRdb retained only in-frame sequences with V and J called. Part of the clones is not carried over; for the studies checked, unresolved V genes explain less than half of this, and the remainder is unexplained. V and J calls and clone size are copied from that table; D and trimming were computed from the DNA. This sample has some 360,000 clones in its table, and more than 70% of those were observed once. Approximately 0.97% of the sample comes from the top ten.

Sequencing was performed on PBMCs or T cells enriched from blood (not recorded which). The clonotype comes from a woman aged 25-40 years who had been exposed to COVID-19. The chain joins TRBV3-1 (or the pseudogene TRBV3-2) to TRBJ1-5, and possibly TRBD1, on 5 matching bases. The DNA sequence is TGTGCCAGCAGCCAAGATTCGGGGGAGGATCAGCCCCAGCATTTT. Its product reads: CASSQDSGEDQPQHF.